A selection of T cell receptor beta chains follows, all from one sample in a study of cytomegalovirus exposure and HLA in healthy donors. The assay was immunoSEQ multiplex PCR, and TCRdb's table has in-frame clones only and misses some. The sample holds fewer than 200,000 clones, over 60% seen once. Sequencing was performed on PBMCs. The receptors derive from a woman in her twenties or thirties in good health and CMV-seronegative. The CDR3 runs from the conserved cysteine through the conserved F or W. The D gene is left open where the match is weak. Not all rows give a size; the values are once, few, many and, for expanded clones, a class.

CDR3nt	CDR3aa	d_gene	abundance	v_gene	j_gene
TGTGCCAGCAGTTCCAAAGTGACAGCGAACTATGGCTACACCTTC	CASSSKVTANYGYTF	.	many	TRBV28	TRBJ1-2
TGCGCCAGCAGCAGGACTGCGGCGGACACCGGGGAGCTGTTTTTT	CASSRTAADTGELFF	.	.	TRBV5-1	TRBJ2-2
TGTGCCAGCAGCTTTTCTAGCACAGATACGCAGTATTTT	CASSFSSTDTQYF	.	.	TRBV6-4	TRBJ2-3
TGTGCCATCAGTGAGGCCGGAGGGGCGGTCCTCCCTGGAAACACCATATATTTT	CAISEAGGAVLPGNTIYF	.	.	TRBV10-3	TRBJ1-3
TGTGCCAGCAGTGTGCACGGGACAGCTAATTCACCCCTCCACTTT	CASSVHGTANSPLHF	TRBD1	.	TRBV6-1	TRBJ1-6
TGTGCCAGCAGCCAAGTTCCGGGGGGTTACGAGCAGTACTTC	CASSQVPGGYEQYF	TRBD2	.	TRBV14	TRBJ2-7
TGCGCCAGCAGGTCTGGACAGGGGGATAGGTACACTGAAGCTTTCTTT	CASRSGQGDRYTEAFF	TRBD1	once	TRBV5-1	TRBJ1-1
TGTGCCAGCAGTTTAGGGTCGGGAATCAGCAATCAGCCCCAGCATTTT	CASSLGSGISNQPQHF	.	.	TRBV28	TRBJ1-5
TGTGCCAGTAGCGGGGGGGCGAACACCGGGGAGCTGTTTTTT	CASSGGANTGELFF	TRBD2	.	TRBV19	TRBJ2-2
TGTGCCAGCAGTCCAGGGACAGCGATAAATTCACCCCTCCACTTT	CASSPGTAINSPLHF	TRBD1	once	TRBV28	TRBJ1-6
TGTTCCAGCAGCTCCCGGGACACCAAGACTGAAGCTTTCTTT	CSSSSRDTKTEAFF	.	.	TRBV7-9	TRBJ1-1
TGTGCCAGCAGTCTACAGGGGGGCTATGAAGCTTTCTTT	CASSLQGGYEAFF	TRBD1	.	TRBV2	TRBJ1-1
TGTGCCAGCAGCTCGACAGGGGAAGGCGAGCAGTACTTC	CASSSTGEGEQYF	TRBD1	few	TRBV5-4	TRBJ2-7
TGTGCCAGCAGAACCGGGACAGGGGTCCTCGGAGAGCAGTACTTC	CASRTGTGVLGEQYF	TRBD1	.	TRBV2	TRBJ2-7
TGCGCCAGCAGCATCACAGGGGAGTACGAGCAGTACTTC	CASSITGEYEQYF	TRBD1	.	TRBV5-1	TRBJ2-7
TGTGCCAGCAGCCTAGACGGCTATGGCTACACCTTC	CASSLDGYGYTF	.	.	TRBV28	TRBJ1-2
TGTGCCACCAGCGAATCGCGGAGTCTAGCGGGATACAATGAGCAGTTCTTC	CATSESRSLAGYNEQFF	TRBD2	once	TRBV15	TRBJ2-1
TGTGCCAGCAGCGTGTTCCAGCGGGACTACAATGAGCAGTTCTTC	CASSVFQRDYNEQFF	TRBD2	few	TRBV7-8	TRBJ2-1
TGTGCCAGCAGTCCCTCGCGATATAGCAATCAGCCCCAGCATTTT	CASSPSRYSNQPQHF	.	.	TRBV28	TRBJ1-5
TGTGCCAGCAGTTCGCAGGGGACCGAAAAACTGTTTTTT	CASSSQGTEKLFF	.	.	TRBV6-5	TRBJ1-4
TGTGCCAGCAGCCTCGATTGGACTAGCGGGTACGAGCAGTACTTC	CASSLDWTSGYEQYF	TRBD2	.	TRBV13	TRBJ2-7
TGTGCCAGCAGTTTAGGGACAGAGAGTCAGCCCCAGCATTTT	CASSLGTESQPQHF	TRBD1	.	TRBV27	TRBJ1-5
TGTGCTAGCAGCCCAACTAGCGAATGGGAGACCCAGTACTTC	CASSPTSEWETQYF	TRBD2	.	TRBV7-7	TRBJ2-5
TGTGCCAGCAGCTTGTTTCTAGCGGGAGGTTCAGAGACCCAGTACTTC	CASSLFLAGGSETQYF	TRBD2	once	TRBV5-4	TRBJ2-5
TGTTCCAGCAGCCACCCCGGGACAGGGCACACCGGGGAGCTGTTTTTT	CSSSHPGTGHTGELFF	TRBD1	.	TRBV7-9	TRBJ2-2
TGTGCCAGCAGCCTGGCAGCGGGACCACCCGGTGAGACCCAGTACTTC	CASSLAAGPPGETQYF	TRBD2	few	TRBV7-2	TRBJ2-5
TGTGCCAGCAGTTCTGGGGCGGGGGCAGGTGAAAAACTGTTTTTT	CASSSGAGAGEKLFF	.	.	TRBV27	TRBJ1-4
TGTGCCAGCTCCAAGGGAGGAGAGAACACTGAAGCTTTCTTT	CASSKGGENTEAFF	.	many	TRBV6-4	TRBJ1-1
TGTGCCAGCAGCTTAGGGCTAGCGTACGAGCAGTACTTC	CASSLGLAYEQYF	.	once	TRBV7-2	TRBJ2-7
TGCAGCGTTGACAGATTGGGGGGACTCCAAATCTATGAGCAGTTCTTC	CSVDRLGGLQIYEQFF	.	.	TRBV29-1	TRBJ2-1
TGTGCCAGCTCACCACCTTTCAGTCAAGAGACCCAGTACTTC	CASSPPFSQETQYF	.	.	TRBV18	TRBJ2-5
TGTGCCAGCAGTCCCACCGGGACGGGAGGGATCGTCCCCTACGAGCAGTACTTC	CASSPTGTGGIVPYEQYF	TRBD2	once	TRBV28	TRBJ2-7
TGCGCCAGCAGCCACCCTAGCGGGAGGGGCTACAATGAGCAGTTCTTC	CASSHPSGRGYNEQFF	TRBD2	.	TRBV4-3	TRBJ2-1
TGTGCCAGCAGCCCCCGACTAGCGGGGTACACAGATACGCAGTATTTT	CASSPRLAGYTDTQYF	TRBD2	.	TRBV7-2	TRBJ2-3
TGTGCCAGCAGCCCCCGGACAGACCTCTACGAGCAGTACTTC	CASSPRTDLYEQYF	.	.	TRBV9	TRBJ2-7
TGTGCCAGCAGCCTTGGATTGGGTAGCGGGAGTCTCGGGGAGCTGTTTTTT	CASSLGLGSGSLGELFF	TRBD2	.	TRBV5-5	TRBJ2-2
TGTGCCAGCAGCTTAGGCAAACTCGAGGGACTCCACTTT	CASSLGKLEGLHF	.	.	TRBV7-9	TRBJ1-6
TGTGCCAGCAGCCTTGGACTGGATGGCTACACCTTC	CASSLGLDGYTF	.	.	TRBV14	TRBJ1-2
TGTGCCAGCAGCCCTAGTACGGGGAATGGCTACACCTTC	CASSPSTGNGYTF	.	few	TRBV6-5	TRBJ1-2
TGTGCCAGCAACGGAAATGCAGTTAGCGGGAGCTACGAGCAGTACTTC	CASNGNAVSGSYEQYF	TRBD2	.	TRBV2	TRBJ2-7
TGTGCCAGCAGCGGATCCGGGAGGCAAAATCAGCCCCAGCATTTT	CASSGSGRQNQPQHF	.	.	TRBV9	TRBJ1-5
TGTGCCAGCAGTTTATCGAGTAGGACAGCGAACACCGGGGAGCTGTTTTTT	CASSLSSRTANTGELFF	.	.	TRBV27	TRBJ2-2
TGCGCCAGCACCTTTGACTTGGGCAATGAGCAGTTCTTC	CASTFDLGNEQFF	.	.	TRBV5-1	TRBJ2-1
TGCGCCAGCAGCCAAGGCAGGGGATTGAACACTGAAGCTTTCTTT	CASSQGRGLNTEAFF	.	.	TRBV4-3	TRBJ1-1
TGTGCCAGCAGTTTACAGGACTCCTACGAGCAGTACTTC	CASSLQDSYEQYF	.	once	TRBV27	TRBJ2-7
TGTGCCAGCAGTTACTCGATTAGCACTGAAGCTTTCTTT	CASSYSISTEAFF	.	.	TRBV6-5	TRBJ1-1
TGTGCCAGTAGTATCGGGGACACCCGGGGAATGGACCAGTACTTC	CASSIGDTRGMDQYF	.	.	TRBV19	TRBJ2-5
TGTGCCAGCAGCTTAGGCGCTGGGGGGGGTGTAAATACGCAGTATTTT	CASSLGAGGGVNTQYF	TRBD2	.	TRBV7-9	TRBJ2-3
TGTGCCAGCAGTGCCAGAGCGAGTGCCTACAATGAGCAGTTCTTC	CASSARASAYNEQFF	.	.	TRBV25-1	TRBJ2-1
TGTGCCAGCAAAAGGACAGGGAGAAACACTGAAGCTTTCTTT	CASKRTGRNTEAFF	TRBD1	once	TRBV16	TRBJ1-1
TGTGCCAGCAGCCCTTCTAGCGCCTCCTACGAGCAGTACTTC	CASSPSSASYEQYF	.	.	TRBV7-9	TRBJ2-7